This TCR beta chain derives from a study of blood T cells in healthy people across ages. Study-wide findings and caveats: Unsorted PBMCs prevented conclusive naive versus antigen-experienced comparison.

Germline CDR1 reads SEHNR; CDR2 reads FQNEAQ (reference sequence). Trimming stripped 5 bases from V and 8 bases from J, with 10 bases between. This CDR3 contains 13 residues. Combining a sample-barcoded 5' primer with a J-beta primer mix, a second PCR ran for roughly 7 to 11 cycles. TCRdb fed the 5' RACE reads into MiXCR, producing one record per CDR3 protein. The profile shows a few hundred thousand distinct CDR3 sequences, 45% to 65% of them singletons. With each sample, at least 5 micrograms of total RNA were extracted. In the case of this clonotype: Its antigen is still unknown.

This TCR was recovered from a man in his 60s in good health. Sequenced material: blood. The chain recombines TRBV7-9 with TRBJ1-6, with a tentative D call TRBD1 (6 bases). CDR3: CASSRNRDSPLHF. The CDR3 coding sequence is TGTGCCAGCAGCAGAAACAGGGATTCACCCCTCCACTTT.